This entry lists 28 T cell receptor beta chains sequenced from one sample in a study of tumor-infiltrating lymphocytes in primary liver carcinoma. Starting from around 500 ng of total RNA, TCR beta cDNA was produced with a primer in the constant region. Libraries covering TCR beta were generated through three nested multiplex PCR rounds (using a slightly modified ARM-PCR). The first two PCR rounds, approximately 10 cycles each, used TRBV1-TRBV30 forward primers and a C-beta reverse primer. TCRdb itself ran the multiplex PCR reads through MiXCR, one entry per CDR3 protein. The sample shows some 46,000 distinct CDR3 sequences, roughly 77% of them seen only once. The roughly 17-31 mg bulk tissue piece was not sorted before simultaneous RNA and DNA extraction. Sequencing was performed on tumor-adjacent normal liver tissue. These receptors all come from a woman under 40 with primary liver carcinoma and hepatitis B virus infection.

Concerning this clonotype: This may arise from a read error, as a much more abundant clone is one base away. V and J are TRBV7-9 and TRBJ2-1, with D hard to call. CDR3 size: 17 residues. CDR1 and CDR2 from the germline V gene are SEHNR and FQNEAQ (reference sequence). V lost 0 bases and J 0 bases, leaving 12 bases between the germline ends. The CDR3 sequence is CASSLAAHSVSYNEQFF. In DNA, the CDR3 is TGTGCCAGCAGCTTAGCGGCTCACAGCGTCTCCTACAATGAGCAGTTCTTC. Supplemented by reference TRBV7-9 and TRBJ2-1, the full variable domain reads DTGVSQNPRHKITKRGQNVTFRCDPISEHNRLYWYRQTLGQGPEFLTYFQNEAQLEKSRLLSDRFSAERPKGSFSTLEIQRTEQGDSAMYLCASSLAAHSVSYNEQFFGPGTRLTVL.

A note on this clonotype: The junction differs from germline at one of its ends, possibly a read error. The chain links TRBV4-1 to TRBJ1-2; 8 nucleotides align to TRBD1. The CDR3 has 16 residues. CDR1 is MGHRA, CDR2 YSYEKL, per germline. CDR3 bases: TGCGCCAGTAGCCAAGATAGGCAGGGGGCGGCTTTTGGCTACGCCTTC. This codes for CASSQDRQGAAFGYAF.

As to this clonotype: This is likely a read error, given that the CDR3 carries no conserved phenylalanine or tryptophan at its end. The chain is built from TRBV4-2 and TRBJ2-1; 9 nucleotides agree with TRBD2. The length of the CDR3 is 17 residues. V lost 3 bases, J lost 5 bases, and 11 bases stayed unmatched. From germline, CDR1 is LGHNA and CDR2 YNFKEQ. The CDR3 DNA reads as TGTGCCAGCAGCCACGGTAAAGGGACTAGCCTAGACAATGAGCAGTTCCTC. Translation gives CASSHGKGTSLDNEQFL.

In the case of this clonotype: It is likely a read error, because the conserved phenylalanine at the end of the CDR3 is missing. The V call is TRBV12-3 or TRBV12-4, the J call TRBJ2-1; 11 positions agree with TRBD2. This CDR3 comprises 16 residues. Trimming took 5 bases from V and 3 from J; bases not matched to a gene: 6. The CDR3 spells CASSILGLADYNEQFL. The CDR3 DNA sequence: TGTGCCAGCAGTATCCTGGGACTAGCGGACTACAATGAGCAGTTCCTC.

In its sample, this clonotype was seen many times. The chain carries TRBV12-3 or TRBV12-4 and TRBJ2-5; no reliable D call. V lost 2 bases, J lost 2 bases, and 6 bases lay in between. This CDR3 has 13 residues. The DNA for the CDR3 is TGTGCCAGCAGTTTACTTGGTCAAGAGACCCAGTACTTC. Protein sequence: CASSLLGQETQYF.

This chain links TRBV7-3 with TRBJ2-3; a weak D match, TRBD2 (5 bases). The CDR3 runs to 13 residues. V was shortened by 3 bases and J by 6 bases, with 10 bases between the two germline ends. Per the germline V gene, CDR1 is SGHTA and CDR2 is FQGTGA. CDR3 region: CASSLGDGDTQYF. The CDR3 DNA is TGTGCCAGCAGCTTGGGAGATGGGGATACGCAGTATTTT.

V usage is TRBV5-8 and J usage is TRBJ1-4; no definite D call. V lost 2 bases, J lost 8 bases, and 16 bases lay in between. The germline gives CDR1 SGHTS, CDR2 YDEGEE. The CDR3 extends over 15 amino acids. CDR3 amino acids: CASSLRFGECEKLFF. CDR3 in DNA: TGTGCCAGCAGCTTACGGTTTGGGGAATGCGAAAAACTGTTTTTT.

Concerning this clonotype: The conserved phenylalanine or tryptophan is not found at the CDR3 terminus, so this likely reflects a read error. This chain joins TRBV7-8 and TRBJ1-2; D is ambiguous. This CDR3 is 11 amino acids long. Germline V CDR1 and CDR2: SGHVS, FQNEAQ. For the CDR3, the DNA is TGTGCGAGCTTAGAGGTTGAGGGCTACACCCTC. It codes for CASLEVEGYTL.

For this clonotype: The germline gene is not matched at one end of the junction; a read error may be the cause. This CDR3 reads CASRGWDTNTGELLF. The CDR3 coding sequence is TGTGCCAGCCGAGGGTGGGACACGAACACCGGGGAACTGTTATTT. The chain employs TRBV12-3 or TRBV12-4 and TRBJ2-2; a weak D match, TRBD1 (6 bases). The CDR3 loop spans 15 amino acids.

In regard to this clonotype: A much bigger clone sits one base away, suggesting this may be a read error. The chain carries TRBV30 and TRBJ2-3, with 7 bases lining up with TRBD1. The DNA matches TRBJ1-5 better at its end, which makes the J call doubtful. The CDR3 has 14 residues. In germline, CDR1 is GTSNPN, CDR2 SVGIG (reference sequence). The CDR3 nucleotides read TGTGCCTGGAGTGGAAAACAGGGGCCAGATACGCAGCATTTT. Translation gives CAWSGKQGPDTQHF.

On this clonotype: The junction shows a germline mismatch at one end, possibly a read error. The V and J genes are TRBV4-3 and TRBJ2-2; D remains ambiguous. The CDR3 runs to 12 residues. Germline V lookup: CDR1 LGHNA, CDR2 YSLEER. In nucleotides, the CDR3 is TGTGCCAGCAGACTTGGCACTGAGGAGCTGTTTTTT. It is translated as CASRLGTEELFF.

Concerning this clonotype itself: The germline gene is not matched at one end of the junction; a read error may be the cause. The chain is built from TRBV6-6 and TRBJ2-6; tentatively, D is TRBD1 (5 bases). The CDR3 has 15 residues. CDR1 MNHNY and CDR2 SVGAGI come from the germline V gene (reference sequence). CDR3 loop: CASSYEHSGANILTF. Written as DNA, the CDR3 is TGTGCCAGCAGTTACGAGCACTCTGGGGCCAACATCCTGACTTTC.

At least ten counts were recorded for this clonotype. The chain has TRBV29-1 and TRBJ2-5, with 7 positions matching TRBD2. The germline CDR1 and CDR2 sequences are SQVTM and ANQGSEA. V shed 7 bases, J shed 4 bases, and the junction held 6 bases outside the gene matches. There are 12 residues in the CDR3. The CDR3 DNA sequence: TGCAGCGGGGGGGAGGGCGGAGAGACCCAGTACTTC. Translated: CSGGEGGETQYF.

This clonotype was detected only once. Since the CDR3 does not end with the conserved phenylalanine or tryptophan, this likely comes from a read error. The chain links TRBV13 to TRBJ1-1, with TRBD1 as a possible D gene (5 bases). Germline lookup yields CDR1 PRHDT and CDR2 FYEKMQ (reference sequence). This CDR3 comprises 17 residues. In DNA, the CDR3 is TGTGCCGGCAGCTTAGGAGGGTATGGTATTGGGGGCACTGAAGCTTTCCTT. It encodes CAGSLGGYGIGGTEAFL.

Notes on this clonotype: An end of the junction does not agree with germline; a read error may underlie this. V usage is TRBV4-3 and J usage is TRBJ1-2; D gene unclear. The CDR3 has 14 residues. CDR1 is LGHNA, CDR2 YSLEER, per germline. CDR3 sequence: CANSAELAICCYTF. The CDR3 DNA reads as TGCGCCAACAGCGCTGAGTTGGCGATCTGTTGCTACACCTTC.

Concerning this clonotype itself: At one end the junction does not follow the germline gene, possibly because of a read error. The chain couples TRBV30 to TRBJ2-1; 10 bases map to TRBD2. CDR1 is GTSNPN, CDR2 SVGIG, per germline (reference sequence). This CDR3 region has 14 residues. CDR3 in DNA: TGCGCCTGGAGTGTGGTTCTAGCGGGAGATGAGCAGTTATTC. Protein: CAWSVVLAGDEQLF.

About this clonotype itself: A much bigger clone sits one base away, suggesting this may be a read error. The chain recombines TRBV30 with TRBJ1-1; the match to TRBD1 covers 9 bases. The CDR3 totals 16 residues. The germline V gene has CDR1 GTSNPN and CDR2 SVGIG (reference sequence). The CDR3 DNA reads TGTGCCTGGAGTCTCCCAACAGGGGGCATGAACACTGAAGCTCTCTTT. It translates to CAWSLPTGGMNTEALF. Supplemented by reference TRBV30 and TRBJ1-1, the full variable domain reads SQTIHQWPATLVQPVGSPLSLECTVEGTSNPNLYWYRQAAGRGLQLLFYSVGIGQISSEVPQNLSASRPQDRQFILSSKKLLLSDSGFYLCAWSLPTGGMNTEALFGQGTRLTVV.

With regard to this clonotype: A junction boundary mismatches the germline segment, possibly from a read error. The chain recombines TRBV6-2 or TRBV6-3 with TRBJ2-7; unclear D gene. Germline lookup yields CDR1 MNHEY and CDR2 SVGEGT. CDR3 size: 15 residues. This CDR3 reads CASNRRPGPSYEQCF. The CDR3 coding sequence is TGTGCCAGCAACCGGCGTCCAGGTCCCTCCTACGAGCAGTGCTTC.

About this clonotype: The junction departs from the called germline gene at one end, perhaps through a read error. The V gene is TRBV6-1, the J gene TRBJ1-3; D may be TRBD1 (5 bases). CDR1 and CDR2 from the germline V gene are MNHNS and SASEGT. This CDR3 contains 14 residues. The CDR3 loop reads CAISGAVSGNTIYF. In DNA, the CDR3 is TGTGCCATCAGTGGGGCTGTCTCTGGTAACACCATATATTTT.

Of note for this clonotype: Lacking the conserved final phenylalanine or tryptophan, this CDR3 likely reflects a read error. J is TRBJ2-2 and V is TRBV12-3 or TRBV12-4, with a possible D match to TRBD1 (6 bases). This CDR3 has 15 residues. CDR3 amino acids: CTSRWWDTNTGELFS. For the CDR3, the DNA is TGTACCAGCCGGTGGTGGGACACGAACACCGGGGAGCTGTTTTCT.

Comments on this clonotype: The conserved final phenylalanine or tryptophan is absent from the CDR3, which likely points to a read error. Because the CDR3's place on the DNA is in doubt, the DNA is left out and the CDR3 is given as listed by TCRdb. The CDR3 region is CASSVGTYLHQQYS. This rearrangement joins TRBV6-5 to TRBJ2-7; the table's D call, TRBD1, was not checked against the DNA. Germline CDR1 and CDR2: MNHEY and SVGAGI. The CDR3 comprises 14 residues, both ends counted.

About this clonotype: At one end the junction does not follow the germline gene, possibly because of a read error. This chain connects TRBV5-6 to TRBJ1-5; TRBD1 agrees at 8 bases. The length of the CDR3 is 14 residues. Germline CDR1 reads SGHDT; CDR2 reads YYEEEE. The CDR3 loop is CACSTGGSNQPQHF. CDR3 DNA sequence: TGTGCCTGCAGCACAGGGGGTAGCAATCAGCCCCAGCATTTT.

The chain recombines TRBV5-8 with TRBJ2-5; 13 nucleotides agree with TRBD2. The length of the CDR3 is 17 residues. With 4 bases clipped from V and 14 bases from J, the junction kept 20 bases outside the gene matches. The germline gives CDR1 SGHTS, CDR2 YDEGEE. This chain's CDR3 is CASSRRTSGRRQETEYF. In DNA form, the CDR3 reads TGTGCCAGCAGCCGTAGGACTAGCGGGAGACGCCAAGAGACCGAATACTTC.

Regarding this clonotype: At one end, the junction sequence differs from germline, possibly due to a read error. This chain connects TRBV11-2 to TRBJ2-1, with no clear D. Germline values: CDR1 SGHAT, CDR2 FQNNGV. This CDR3 comprises 12 residues. The CDR3 sequence: CASSFESNKQFF. CDR3 in DNA: TGTGCGAGCAGCTTCGAGTCCAATAAGCAGTTCTTC.

A remark on this clonotype: The junction and the germline gene differ at one end; a read error may be behind it. The chain employs TRBV6-1 and TRBJ2-7, with 12 bases matching TRBD1. Germline CDR1 MNHNS, CDR2 SASEGT. This CDR3 has 15 amino acids. CDR3 DNA: TGTGCCAGCAGTGTAAGGGACAGGGGGCCCTACGAGCGGTACTTC. This translates into CASSVRDRGPYERYF.

Comments on this clonotype: Germline and junction disagree at one end, which may indicate a read error. The gene calls are TRBV11-2 and TRBJ1-6; no clear D gene. The CDR3 extends over 14 amino acids. Per germline, CDR1 SGHAT and CDR2 FQNNGV. The CDR3 is CARSLDPGNSPLHF. CDR3 sequence (DNA): TGTGCCAGGAGCTTAGATCCGGGAAATTCACCCCTCCACTTT.

As regards this clonotype: The junction departs from the called germline gene at one end, perhaps through a read error. This chain links TRBV7-9 with TRBJ2-7; D not certain. CDR3 length: 11 amino acids. Looked up from germline, CDR1 is SEHNR and CDR2 is FQNEAQ (reference sequence). CDR3 nucleotides: TGTGCAAGCAGCCATAGCTACGAGCACTACTTC. As protein: CASSHSYEHYF.

Comments on this clonotype: At one end the junction does not follow the germline gene, possibly because of a read error. This sequence joins TRBV12-3 or TRBV12-4 and TRBJ2-1, with D possibly being TRBD2 (7 bases). This CDR3 region has 15 residues. CDR3 residues: CSSSMRGGVYNEQFF. The CDR3 nucleotides are TGTTCCAGCAGTATGAGGGGGGGTGTTTACAATGAGCAGTTCTTC.